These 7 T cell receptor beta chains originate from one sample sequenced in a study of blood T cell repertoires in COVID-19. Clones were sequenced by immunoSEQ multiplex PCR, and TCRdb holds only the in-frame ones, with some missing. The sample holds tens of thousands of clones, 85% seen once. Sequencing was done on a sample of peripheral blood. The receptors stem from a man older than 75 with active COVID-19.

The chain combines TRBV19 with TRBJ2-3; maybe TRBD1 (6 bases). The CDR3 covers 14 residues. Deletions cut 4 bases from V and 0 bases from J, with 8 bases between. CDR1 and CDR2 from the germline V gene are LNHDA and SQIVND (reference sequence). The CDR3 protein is CASSRGHSTDTQYF. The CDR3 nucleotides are TGTGCCAGTAGTAGGGGACACAGCACAGATACGCAGTATTTT.

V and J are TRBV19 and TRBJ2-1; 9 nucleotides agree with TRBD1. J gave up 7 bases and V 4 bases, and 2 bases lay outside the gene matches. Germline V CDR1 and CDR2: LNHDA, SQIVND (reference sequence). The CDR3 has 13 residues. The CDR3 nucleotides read TGTGCCAGTAGTACGGACAGGGGAAATGAGCAGTTCTTC. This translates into CASSTDRGNEQFF.

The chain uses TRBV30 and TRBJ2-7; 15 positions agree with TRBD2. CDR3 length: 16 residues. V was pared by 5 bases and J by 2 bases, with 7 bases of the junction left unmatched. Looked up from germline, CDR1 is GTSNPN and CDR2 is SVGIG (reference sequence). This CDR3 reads CAWSGLAGGGPYEQYF. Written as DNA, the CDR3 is TGTGCCTGGTCGGGACTAGCGGGGGGTGGTCCCTACGAGCAGTACTTC.

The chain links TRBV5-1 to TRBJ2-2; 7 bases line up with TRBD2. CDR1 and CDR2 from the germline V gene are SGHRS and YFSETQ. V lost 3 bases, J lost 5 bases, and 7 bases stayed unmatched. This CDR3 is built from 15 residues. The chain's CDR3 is CASSSLAGFTGELFF. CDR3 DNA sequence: TGCGCCAGCAGCTCCTTAGCGGGTTTTACCGGGGAGCTGTTTTTT.

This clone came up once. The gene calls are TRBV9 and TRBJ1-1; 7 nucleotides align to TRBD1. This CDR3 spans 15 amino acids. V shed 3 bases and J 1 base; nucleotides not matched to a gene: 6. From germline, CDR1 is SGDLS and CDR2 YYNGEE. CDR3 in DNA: TGTGCCAGCAGCGCCGACAGGGAATGGAACACTGAAGCTTTCTTT. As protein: CASSADREWNTEAFF.

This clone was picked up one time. The CDR3 DNA reads as TGTGCCAGCAGCTTAGCTCCCCCTAGCGGGGTTAGCTCCTACGAGCAGTACTTC. It is translated as CASSLAPPSGVSSYEQYF. The chain is built from TRBV7-2 and TRBJ2-7; 9 nucleotides agree with TRBD2. CDR3 length: 18 residues. V gave up 0 bases and J gave up 0 bases; unmatched junction bases: 9. The germline gives CDR1 SGHTA, CDR2 FQGNSA. Together with reference TRBV7-2 and TRBJ2-7, the CDR3 gives the full variable domain: GAGVSQSPSNKVTEKGKDVELRCDPISGHTALYWYRQSLGQGLEFLIYFQGNSAPDKSGLPSDRFSAERTGGSVSTLTIQRTQQEDSAVYLCASSLAPPSGVSSYEQYFGPGTRLTVT.

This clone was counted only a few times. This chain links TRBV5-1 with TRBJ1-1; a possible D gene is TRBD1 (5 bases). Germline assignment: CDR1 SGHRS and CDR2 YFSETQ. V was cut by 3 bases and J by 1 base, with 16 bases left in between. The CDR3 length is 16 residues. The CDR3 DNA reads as TGCGCCAGCAGCTATCTCCGGACACGCCGGAACACTGAAGCTTTCTTT. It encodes CASSYLRTRRNTEAFF.